The 20 T cell receptor beta chains below were found in one sample sequenced in a study of cytomegalovirus exposure and HLA in healthy donors (dated by TCRdb to the late 2010s). Library preparation employed the immunoSEQ multiplex PCR assay. The multiplex PCR relied on a mix of 60 forward primers for TCR Vbeta segments and 13 reverse primers for TCR Jbeta segments. This immuneACCESS table, as held by TCRdb, lists in-frame sequences with V and J called but not all clones. Of the missing ones, under half trace to an unresolved V gene in checked studies; the others have no known cause. The sample yields more than 75,000 clones; 75% to 90% were counted once. The ten most abundant clones make up 2.3% of the sample. Sequencing input: PBMCs. The receptors derive from a man younger than 35 in good health and CMV-seronegative.

The chain recombines TRBV7-8 with TRBJ2-4; 14 bases match TRBD2. The V gene's germline CDR1 is SGHVS and CDR2 FQNEAQ. The CDR3 covers 19 residues. J was trimmed by 1 base and V by 5 bases; bases with no gene match: 10. The CDR3 DNA sequence: TGTGCCAGCAGCCTCTTGGGACTAGCGGGAGCTCTGGCCAAAAACATTCAGTACTTC. Encoded protein: CASSLLGLAGALAKNIQYF. The entire variable domain, with the rest obtained from reference TRBV7-8 and TRBJ2-4, is as follows: GAGVSQSPRYKVAKRGQDVALRCDPISGHVSLFWYQQALGQGPEFLTYFQNEAQLDKSGLPSDRFFAERPEGSVSTLKIQRTQQEDSAVYLCASSLLGLAGALAKNIQYFGAGTRLSVL.

The V and J genes are TRBV9 and TRBJ2-1; 7 bases are a match to TRBD2. Germline V lookup: CDR1 SGDLS, CDR2 YYNGEE. This CDR3 has 14 amino acids. Trimming took 0 bases from V and 8 from J; bases not matched to a gene: 5. CDR3 nucleotides: TGTGCCAGCAGCGTAGGACTAGCTATCGATGAGCAGTTCTTC. Residues: CASSVGLAIDEQFF.

This clone has only a few counts. This chain links TRBV7-9 with TRBJ1-1; 12 nucleotides align to TRBD1. Losses at the gene ends were 5 bases for V and 6 bases for J; bases not matched to a gene: 7. There are 15 residues in the CDR3. The V gene's germline CDR1 is SEHNR and CDR2 FQNEAQ (reference sequence). The CDR3 is CASSLWDRGLSEAFF. For the CDR3, the DNA is TGTGCCAGCAGCCTATGGGACAGGGGGCTTTCTGAAGCTTTCTTT.

This clone was seen just once. The CDR3 DNA reads TGTGCCAGCAGCTTAGTCCAGGGGGCCGGGGAGCTGTTTTTT. Translated: CASSLVQGAGELFF. V gene TRBV7-2 combines with J gene TRBJ2-2; TRBD1 aligns across 7 bases. The CDR3 has 14 amino acids. V was clipped by 1 base and J by 6 bases; unmatched bases: 2. Germline CDR1 and CDR2: SGHTA and FQGNSA.

The V gene is TRBV5-1, the J gene TRBJ2-7; 8 nucleotides line up with TRBD2. V lost 1 base to trimming and J lost 4 bases; unmatched junction nucleotides: 7. There are 15 residues in the CDR3. Germline loops: CDR1 SGHRS, CDR2 YFSETQ. This CDR3 reads CASSLRAGEAYEQYF. CDR3 coding DNA: TGCGCCAGCAGCTTGCGAGCGGGAGAGGCATACGAGCAGTACTTC.

This rearrangement joins TRBV5-4 to TRBJ1-1; the match to TRBD1 covers 8 bases. The CDR3 runs to 19 residues. Losses at the gene ends were 7 bases for V and 6 bases for J; bases not matched to a gene: 26. The germline V gene encodes CDR1 SGHNT and CDR2 YYREEE (reference sequence). The CDR3 spells CASADAGTGENTGVAEAFF. The CDR3 bases are TGTGCCAGCGCTGACGCCGGGACAGGCGAAAATACGGGAGTCGCTGAAGCTTTCTTT.

The J gene is TRBJ2-5, the V gene TRBV11-3, with D tentatively TRBD1 (6 bases). Germline CDR1 reads SGHNT; CDR2 reads YENEEA. The V gene lost 1 base and the J gene lost 4 bases, with 13 bases spanning the gap. CDR3 length equals 15 residues. In nucleotides, the CDR3 is TGTGCCAGCAGCTTAGGATCGGGCAGGGGAGAGACCCAGTACTTC. It specifies CASSLGSGRGETQYF. Looking up the rest from reference TRBV11-3 and TRBJ2-5 gives the full variable domain: EAGVVQSPRYKIIEKKQPVAFWCNPISGHNTLYWYLQNLGQGPELLIRYENEEAVDDSQLPKDRFSAERLKGVDSTLKIQPAELGDSAVYLCASSLGSGRGETQYFGPGTRLLVL.

V is TRBV5-1 and J is TRBJ2-3; TRBD2 might be the D (5 bases). The V end lost 5 bases, the J end lost 5 bases, and 15 bases lay between the germline ends. This CDR3 is 14 amino acids long. Germline V gives CDR1 SGHRS, CDR2 YFSETQ. The CDR3 loop reads CASREVVAGDTQYF. CDR3 nucleotide sequence: TGCGCCAGCAGGGAGGTGGTCGCGGGAGATACGCAGTATTTT. Complete variable domain (other parts from reference TRBV5-1 and TRBJ2-3): KAGVTQTPRYLIKTRGQQVTLSCSPISGHRSVSWYQQTPGQGLQFLFEYFSETQRNKGNFPGRFSGRQFSNSRSEMNVSTLELGDSALYLCASREVVAGDTQYFGPGTRLTVL.

This chain joins TRBV27 and TRBJ2-2; 7 bases match TRBD1. The J segment lost 6 bases and the V segment lost 3 bases, leaving 10 bases of the junction unmatched. The CDR3 extends over 16 amino acids. Germline CDR1 and CDR2: MNHEY and SMNVEV (reference sequence). In DNA form, the CDR3 reads TGTGCCAGCAGTTTGATAGGGGGCGGGCCACCCGGGGAGCTGTTTTTT. Its protein is CASSLIGGGPPGELFF.

This chain links TRBV18 with TRBJ2-4, with 8 bases fitting TRBD1. This CDR3 comprises 17 residues. The germline gives CDR1 KGHSH, CDR2 LQKENI. With 2 bases clipped from V and 0 bases from J, the junction kept 6 bases outside the gene matches. CDR3 sequence (DNA): TGTGCCAGCTCACCAGGACAGGGCGAACTAGCCAAAAACATTCAGTACTTC. Residues: CASSPGQGELAKNIQYF.

The chain recombines TRBV12-5 with TRBJ2-5, with TRBD2 matching over 13 bases. Germline V gene data show CDR1 as LGHNT and CDR2 as FRNRAP. V lost 4 bases to trimming and J lost 2 bases; unmatched junction nucleotides: 1. The CDR3 contains 15 residues. CDR3 bases: TGTGCTAGTGGTTGGGGACTAGCGGGACAAGAGACCCAGTACTTC. Translating it yields CASGWGLAGQETQYF.

The V gene is TRBV18, the J gene TRBJ2-1; 8 bases are shared with TRBD2. From germline, CDR1 is KGHSH and CDR2 LQKENI. This CDR3 comprises 17 residues. The V gene end was trimmed by 5 bases and the J gene end by 4 bases; junction bases not matched to a gene: 13. Written as DNA, the CDR3 is TGTGCCAGCTCAAAACGGGTGGCTAGCGGGTCATACAATGAGCAGTTCTTC. Residues: CASSKRVASGSYNEQFF.

The V call is TRBV6-5, the J call TRBJ2-3; TRBD1 might be the D (5 bases). The CDR3 has 16 amino acids. Germline CDR1 is MNHEY and CDR2 is SVGAGI. V gave up 2 bases and J gave up 0 bases, with 12 bases separating them. The CDR3 bases are TGTGCCAGCAGTTACGTAGGGGCAACTAGCACAGATACGCAGTATTTT. Translated, it gives CASSYVGATSTDTQYF.

The V and J genes are TRBV7-9 and TRBJ2-5; 8 bases match TRBD2. J was trimmed by 1 base and V by 0 bases; bases with no gene match: 4. Looked up from germline, CDR1 is SEHNR and CDR2 is FQNEAQ (reference sequence). This CDR3 has 16 amino acids. The CDR3 here is CASSLALAGLQETQYF. As DNA, the CDR3 is TGTGCCAGCAGCTTAGCTCTAGCGGGTCTCCAAGAGACCCAGTACTTC.

The chain combines TRBV5-1 with TRBJ1-4, with 7 positions matching TRBD1. The CDR3 length is 18 residues. Unmatched junction bases numbered 11, after V lost 0 bases and J lost 3 bases. Germline V gene data show CDR1 as SGHRS and CDR2 as YFSETQ. CDR3 DNA sequence: TGCGCCAGCAGCTTGGGGGCTCGACAGGGCTGGGCTAATGAAAAACTGTTTTTT. Translating it yields CASSLGARQGWANEKLFF.

The chain combines TRBV6-5 with TRBJ1-2, with a tentative D call TRBD1 (5 bases). The CDR3 sequence is 12 residues long. Germline CDR1 reads MNHEY; CDR2 reads SVGAGI. V dropped 2 bases and J dropped 8 bases, with 9 bases sitting between them. CDR3 nucleotides: TGTGCCAGCAGTTACCCAGGGAACGGCTACACCTTC. It specifies CASSYPGNGYTF.

The chain employs TRBV18 and TRBJ1-1, with 9 bases aligning to TRBD1. This CDR3 has 17 residues. The germline V gene encodes CDR1 KGHSH and CDR2 LQKENI. V gave up 2 bases and J gave up 0 bases; unmatched junction bases: 7. The CDR3 region has the DNA TGTGCCAGCTCACCAAGGACAGGGGAGGGGATGAACACTGAAGCTTTCTTT. This encodes CASSPRTGEGMNTEAFF.

This clone has a single count. The chain combines TRBV9 with TRBJ2-5; TRBD2 matches 7 bases. In germline, CDR1 is SGDLS, CDR2 YYNGEE. The CDR3 has 17 amino acids. V was clipped by 1 base and J by 3 bases; unmatched bases: 12. CDR3 protein: CASSVPEGGRGEETQYF. In DNA, the CDR3 is TGTGCCAGCAGCGTACCGGAAGGCGGGAGAGGGGAAGAGACCCAGTACTTC.

The chain carries TRBV28 and TRBJ2-3, with a tentative D call TRBD1 (6 bases). V lost 4 bases to trimming and J lost 5 bases, with 10 bases between them. This CDR3 comprises 13 residues. Germline V CDR1 and CDR2: MDHEN, SYDVKM. The CDR3 sequence: CASSSPRGDTQYF. The DNA for the CDR3 is TGTGCCAGCAGTTCACCCAGGGGAGATACGCAGTATTTT.

This clone was counted once. The V call is TRBV27, the J call TRBJ2-3; D uncertain. The germline gives CDR1 MNHEY, CDR2 SMNVEV (reference sequence). Trimming removed 4 bases from V and 2 bases from J, with 7 bases in between. The CDR3 length is 13 residues. The CDR3 spells CASSSYSTDTQYF. In DNA, the CDR3 is TGTGCCAGCAGTTCCTACTCCACAGATACGCAGTATTTT.